Sequencing of this TCR beta chain was carried out in a study of blood T cell repertoires in COVID-19. Study as a whole: Specimens from acute and convalescent COVID-19 originated in the United States, Italy and Spain. From T cells, B-cell-depleted T cells, or PBMCs came the material, which was cDNA or gDNA.

Measured with immunoSEQ multiplex PCR; TCRdb has only the in-frame clones, and not every one. The data contain 390,000 or so clones, around 89% of them singletons. Trimming took 4 bases from V and 4 from J; bases not matched to a gene: 16. There are 18 residues in the CDR3. The chain has TRBV5-3 and TRBJ2-3; 9 nucleotides agree with TRBD1. TRBV5-3 is labeled an ORF, and its function is uncertain. The sample was peripheral blood. This clonotype was obtained from a man aged 18 to 35 with active or convalescent COVID-19. The CDR3 is CARSGDRAWAGDADTQYF. CDR3 coding DNA: TGTGCCAGAAGCGGGGACAGGGCCTGGGCGGGAGACGCAGATACGCAGTATTTT.